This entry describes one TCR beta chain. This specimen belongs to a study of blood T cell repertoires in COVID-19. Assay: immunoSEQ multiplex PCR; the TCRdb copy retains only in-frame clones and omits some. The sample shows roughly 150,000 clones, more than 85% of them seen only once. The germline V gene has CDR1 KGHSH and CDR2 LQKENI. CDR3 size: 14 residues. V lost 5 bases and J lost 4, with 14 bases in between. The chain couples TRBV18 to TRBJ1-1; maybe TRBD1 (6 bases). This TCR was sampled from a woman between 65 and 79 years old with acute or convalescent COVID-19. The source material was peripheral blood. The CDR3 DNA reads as TGTGCCAGCTCAGCCTTACAGGGTCCCACTGAAGCTTTCTTT. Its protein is CASSALQGPTEAFF.